The present T cell receptor beta chain was sequenced within a study of STAT5B mutations in CD4+ large granular lymphocyte leukemia (dated 2022 in TCRdb). About the study as a whole: Among healthy controls, the CDR3 'QG' motif was associated with a particular HLA allele. The TCRbeta repertoires of CD4+ T-cell large granular lymphocyte leukemia patients were compared with the TCRbeta repertoires of healthy blood donors. Flow cytometry on FACSCanto II or FACSVerse showed that the purified fractions were more than 95% pure among lymphocytes. Overall study outcomes, separate from this receptor: Greater clonality appeared to be present in CD4-sorted patient repertoires than in healthy CD4+ repertoires, and the difference was retained after the putative leukemic clones were removed. Enrichment of TRBV06-family usage was observed among the top patient clones (8/27) relative to healthy controls (2/35). The data were not HLA-matched, and the higher clonality in CD4+ T-LGLL than in CD8+ T-LGLL could be due to the relatively small sample size. Each patient's main leukemic clonotypes were private, but roughly 25% of these clonotypes showed up at low frequency in the non-leukemic repertoires of other patients.

TCRbeta rearrangements were sequenced from genomic DNA using the immunoSEQ assay at survey resolution. The source study handled its data this way. A lowest detectable productive clonotype frequency of 2.59 x 10-5 was observed in the TCR sequencing data. Analyses included only productive TCRbeta rearrangements, meaning complete and in-frame sequences. Sample clonality was computed as Simpson clonality in the immunoSEQ Analyzer version 3.0. Clones were binned by frequency as very rare, small, medium, large (1-20%) or hyperexpanded (>20%). Generation probabilities were estimated with OLGA 1.2.3, V-gene circos plots were made with VDJtools, specificities were searched in VDJdb, and CDR3 motifs were identified with GLIPH. The source is immuneACCESS, and TCRdb retained only in-frame sequences with V and J called. Part of the clones is not carried over; for the studies checked, unresolved V genes explain less than half of this, and the remainder is unexplained. The V and J calls and the clone size are those of that table, but D and trimming were determined from the DNA. In this sample the table shows 40,000 to 55,000 clones, about 86% of which occur a single time. The top ten clones comprise about 3% of the sample.

Healthy controls were 35 or so blood donors whose buffy coats came from the Finnish Red Cross blood service. All TCR-sequenced material derived from peripheral blood: patient blood samples and healthy donor buffy coats. Peripheral blood mononuclear cells were isolated by Ficoll-Hypaque gradient centrifugation. For the healthy controls, CD4+ cells were obtained from buffy coats by magnetic purification. Genomic DNA was extracted using the Gentra Puregene Cell and Tissue kit, and a Qubit 2.0 fluorometer was used to quantify it. Looking up the germline V gene yields CDR1 SQVTM and CDR2 ANQGSEA. The CDR3 numbers 15 residues from cysteine through phenylalanine. Only CDR3 DNA is held: 45 bases, read in frame from base 1. Unmatched junction bases come to 6, with V trimmed by 3 bases and J by 5 bases. Of note for this clone: No antigen is known for it. Base qualities are missing; no much larger clone stands one base away.

The rearrangement combines TRBV29-1 with TRBJ2-1; 11 central nucleotides agree with TRBD2. The source is a human donor in good health. The sequenced sample consisted of CD4+ T cells from blood buffy coats. The DNA sequence is given as TGCAGCGTTGACCGACTAGCGGGACTTGACAATGAGCAGTTCTTC. This translates into CSVDRLAGLDNEQFF.